The next 24 T cell receptor beta chains were all read from a single sample in a study of spatial heterogeneity in lung cancer. Time point here: blood at routine non-recurrence follow-up after resection. Via MiXCR, TCRdb re-called the 5' RACE reads, giving one row per CDR3 protein. The table includes about 94,000 distinct CDR3 sequences, roughly a fifth detected once. This sample comprised PBMCs, obtained at follow-up. The source is a male donor with early-stage non-small cell lung cancer.

This clonotype was counted between two and nine times. V gene TRBV11-2 combines with J gene TRBJ2-1, with D possibly being TRBD2 (5 bases). The CDR3 contains 15 residues. CDR1 is SGHAT and CDR2 is FQNNGV in the germline V gene. V was pared by 8 bases and J by 4 bases, with 18 bases between. CDR3 nucleotide sequence: TGTGCCAGCGGGGTCGGAGGTTCCCTTTACAATGAGCAGTTCTTC. The encoded protein is CASGVGGSLYNEQFF.

This clonotype was counted between two and nine times. The chain carries TRBV7-2 and TRBJ2-5; D is undetermined. In germline, CDR1 is SGHTA, CDR2 FQGNSA. V lost 5 bases, J lost 5 bases, and 12 bases lay in between. The CDR3 is made up of 13 amino acids. In DNA form, the CDR3 reads TGTGCCAGCAGCCCGATGTACGGGGAGACCCAGTACTTC. Translated: CASSPMYGETQYF.

This chain joins TRBV10-3 and TRBJ1-5; no definite D call. Per the germline V gene, CDR1 is ENHRY and CDR2 is SYGVKD. The CDR3 spans 12 residues. V was shortened by 3 bases and J by 6 bases, with 6 bases between the two germline ends. For the CDR3, the DNA is TGTGCCATCAGTGATTGGGGTCAGCCCCAGCATTTT. Encoded protein: CAISDWGQPQHF.

This chain links TRBV7-2 with TRBJ2-5; D gene unclear. V lost 4 bases and J lost 2, with 17 bases in between. The CDR3 sequence is 16 residues long. CDR1 is SGHTA and CDR2 is FQGNSA in the germline V gene. The DNA of the CDR3 is TGTGCCAGCAGCTCCCAAGATTGGTACAGTCAAGAGACCCAGTACTTC. This encodes CASSSQDWYSQETQYF.

The rearrangement links TRBV30 to TRBJ2-7; 8 bases line up with TRBD2. J lost 2 bases, V lost 8 bases, and 5 bases had no gene match. Germline V CDR1 and CDR2: GTSNPN, SVGIG (reference sequence). CDR3 size: 12 residues. The CDR3 sequence is CALGSGAYEQYF. The DNA of the CDR3 is TGTGCCCTCGGTAGCGGGGCCTACGAGCAGTACTTC.

This clonotype was counted only a few times. The chain is built from TRBV7-3 and TRBJ1-2; 10 bases match TRBD1. With V trimmed by 5 bases and J by 6 bases, 12 bases remained unmatched. CDR3 length equals 16 residues. The germline CDR1 and CDR2 sequences are SGHTA and FQGTGA. The CDR3 DNA reads TGTGCCAGCAGCGACGGGACAGGGGTCGGCAAGGATGGCTACACCTTC. Translation: CASSDGTGVGKDGYTF.

J is TRBJ2-7 and V is TRBV5-1; D not certain. CDR1 is SGHRS and CDR2 is YFSETQ in the germline V gene. V was cut by 4 bases and J by 3 bases, with 11 bases left in between. The CDR3 covers 13 residues. CDR3 in DNA: TGCGCCAGCAGCCAAGACGTAGGCTACGAGCAGTACGTC. It yields the protein CASSQDVGYEQYV.

Only a few counts were recorded for this clonotype. The rearrangement links TRBV4-1 to TRBJ1-5; 10 positions match TRBD1. V dropped 0 bases and J dropped 6; count of bases not matched to a gene: 5. CDR3 length: 16 amino acids. Germline V gives CDR1 MGHRA, CDR2 YSYEKL. The DNA for the CDR3 is TGCGCCAGCAGCCAAGATGGTAGGACAGGGGGTCAGCCCCAGCATTTT. Residues: CASSQDGRTGGQPQHF.

The chain carries TRBV4-1 and TRBJ2-7; D unresolved. Germline CDR1 reads MGHRA; CDR2 reads YSYEKL. Trimming cost V 4 bases and J 0 bases, with 16 bases left between them. The CDR3 sequence is 16 residues long. The CDR3 coding sequence is TGCGCCAGCAGCCGCGAGTGGGGTCTGAGCTCCTACGAGCAGTACGTC. Translation gives CASSREWGLSSYEQYV.

The chain has TRBV20-1 and TRBJ2-3; D not certain. The CDR3 extends over 14 amino acids. V lost 3 bases to trimming and J lost 6 bases, with 16 bases between them. Germline values: CDR1 DFQATT, CDR2 SNEGSKA (reference sequence). The CDR3 spells CSASSFSLGDTQYF. The CDR3 DNA reads TGCAGTGCTAGTAGTTTCTCTCTAGGGGATACGCAGTATTTT.

This chain joins TRBV5-1 and TRBJ1-2, with 8 bases aligning to TRBD1. J gave up 8 bases and V 0 bases, and 9 bases lay outside the gene matches. CDR3 length: 15 residues. Germline CDR1 is SGHRS and CDR2 is YFSETQ. In DNA, the CDR3 is TGCGCCAGCAGCTTGGACCCCGGACAGGGCGGCGGCTACACCTTC. Translated: CASSLDPGQGGGYTF.

The rearrangement joins TRBV19 to TRBJ2-2; 7 positions agree with TRBD1. The CDR3 consists of 16 residues. V was pared by 3 bases and J by 6 bases, with 10 bases of the junction left unmatched. CDR1 and CDR2 from the germline V gene are LNHDA and SQIVND (reference sequence). The CDR3 DNA sequence: TGTGCCAGTAGTATGAACAGGGGTCAATTCCCCGGGGAGCTGTTTTTT. The encoded protein is CASSMNRGQFPGELFF.

The chain links TRBV5-1 to TRBJ2-7; D call uncertain. The CDR3 length is 13 residues. Germline CDR1 SGHRS, CDR2 YFSETQ. V lost 0 bases, J lost 3 bases, and 7 bases lay in between. The CDR3 is CASSLEANYEQYF. CDR3 DNA sequence: TGCGCCAGCAGCTTGGAGGCTAACTACGAGCAGTACTTC. The variable domain in full, with the rest retrieved from reference TRBV5-1 and TRBJ2-7, is KAGVTQTPRYLIKTRGQQVTLSCSPISGHRSVSWYQQTPGQGLQFLFEYFSETQRNKGNFPGRFSGRQFSNSRSEMNVSTLELGDSALYLCASSLEANYEQYFGPGTRLTVT.

This clonotype has just a few counts. The chain has TRBV7-2 and TRBJ1-1; D may be TRBD1 (6 bases). V was clipped by 4 bases and J by 5 bases, with 14 bases between them. The CDR3 sequence is 14 residues long. CDR1 SGHTA and CDR2 FQGNSA come from the germline V gene. Written as DNA, the CDR3 is TGTGCCAGCAGCTCCCCAGGGGTCGGGACTGAAGCTTTCTTT. Its protein is CASSSPGVGTEAFF.

The rearrangement links TRBV20-1 to TRBJ2-7; 7 positions match TRBD2. This CDR3 is 15 amino acids long. Losses at the gene ends were 2 bases for V and 0 bases for J; bases not matched to a gene: 7. Germline CDR1 DFQATT, CDR2 SNEGSKA (reference sequence). CDR3 nucleotide sequence: TGCAGTGCTAGACACCAAGCGGGGATCTCCTACGAGCAGTACTTC. Translation gives CSARHQAGISYEQYF.

This clonotype was found many times. V and J are TRBV5-5 and TRBJ2-3, with 8 nucleotides matching TRBD2. J gave up 4 bases and V 0 bases, and 7 bases lay outside the gene matches. The CDR3 is 16 amino acids. Germline CDR1 is SGHKS and CDR2 is YYEKEE (reference sequence). CDR3: CASSLASTSGSDTQYF. The CDR3 nucleotides are TGTGCCAGCAGCTTGGCCTCCACTAGCGGATCAGATACGCAGTATTTT.

This clonotype was found a few times. This chain uses TRBV20-1 with TRBJ1-1; D might be TRBD1 (6 bases). This CDR3 is 13 amino acids long. The germline V gene has CDR1 DFQATT and CDR2 SNEGSKA (reference sequence). CDR3 sequence: CRAIGGLNTEAFF. DNA for the CDR3: TGCAGGGCCATCGGGGGCCTGAACACTGAAGCTTTCTTT.

This clonotype was seen a handful of times. The V call is TRBV5-1, the J call TRBJ2-2, with D unresolved. The CDR3 runs 13 residues. The V end lost 0 bases, the J end lost 6 bases, and 6 bases lay between the germline ends. Germline CDR1 reads SGHRS; CDR2 reads YFSETQ. In DNA form, the CDR3 reads TGCGCCAGCAGCTTGGTGTCTCCCGGGGAGCTGTTTTTT. This sequence encodes CASSLVSPGELFF.

The chain has TRBV29-1 and TRBJ2-1; TRBD1 matches at 9 bases. This CDR3 is built from 14 residues. Per germline, CDR1 SQVTM and CDR2 ANQGSEA. Germline trimming cut 6 bases from V and 2 bases from J; bases unmatched to any gene: 5. The CDR3: CSVGRDRAYNEQFF. The CDR3 nucleotides read TGCAGCGTCGGCCGGGACAGGGCCTACAATGAGCAGTTCTTC.

The V and J genes are TRBV29-1 and TRBJ2-1; D remains unclear. The length of the CDR3 is 11 residues. Trimming removed 1 base from V and 8 bases from J, with 6 bases in between. Germline values: CDR1 SQVTM, CDR2 ANQGSEA. The CDR3 reads CSVEVYYEQFF. The CDR3 DNA follows: TGCAGCGTTGAAGTTTACTATGAGCAGTTCTTC.

The V call is TRBV7-9, the J call TRBJ1-2; no clear D gene. The V end was cut by 6 bases, the J end by 4 bases, with 12 bases between. The V gene's germline CDR1 is SEHNR and CDR2 FQNEAQ (reference sequence). The CDR3 length is 13 residues. Here the CDR3 DNA reads TGTGCCAGCAGTCAACAGAATTCCTATGGCTACACCTTC. Residues: CASSQQNSYGYTF.

This rearrangement joins TRBV2 to TRBJ2-2; tentative D call: TRBD1 (6 bases). This CDR3 is 11 amino acids long. The V and J ends lost 0 bases and 16 bases respectively, with 9 bases between them. Germline values: CDR1 SNHLY, CDR2 FYNNEI. CDR3 in amino acids: CASSEATGWFF. The CDR3 region has the DNA TGTGCCAGCAGTGAAGCCACAGGGTGGTTTTTT.

This clonotype has a handful of counts. The chain combines TRBV12-5 with TRBJ2-3; 10 bases match TRBD1. V lost 2 bases and J lost 3; bases outside the gene matches: 11. CDR1 is LGHNT and CDR2 is FRNRAP in the germline V gene. The CDR3 sequence is 18 residues long. The CDR3 DNA reads TGTGCTAGTGGTTTGATTCGGGATGGACAGGGGGTAACAGATACGCAGTATTTT. This encodes CASGLIRDGQGVTDTQYF.

The V and J genes are TRBV15 and TRBJ2-5; D perhaps matches TRBD1 (5 bases). V was trimmed by 0 bases and J by 2 bases, leaving 13 bases between them. The V gene's germline CDR1 is LNHNV and CDR2 YYDKDF (reference sequence). This CDR3 is 16 amino acids long. The chain's CDR3 is CATSRDSRQIQETQYF. The CDR3 nucleotides read TGTGCCACCAGCAGAGATTCGCGACAGATACAAGAGACCCAGTACTTC.